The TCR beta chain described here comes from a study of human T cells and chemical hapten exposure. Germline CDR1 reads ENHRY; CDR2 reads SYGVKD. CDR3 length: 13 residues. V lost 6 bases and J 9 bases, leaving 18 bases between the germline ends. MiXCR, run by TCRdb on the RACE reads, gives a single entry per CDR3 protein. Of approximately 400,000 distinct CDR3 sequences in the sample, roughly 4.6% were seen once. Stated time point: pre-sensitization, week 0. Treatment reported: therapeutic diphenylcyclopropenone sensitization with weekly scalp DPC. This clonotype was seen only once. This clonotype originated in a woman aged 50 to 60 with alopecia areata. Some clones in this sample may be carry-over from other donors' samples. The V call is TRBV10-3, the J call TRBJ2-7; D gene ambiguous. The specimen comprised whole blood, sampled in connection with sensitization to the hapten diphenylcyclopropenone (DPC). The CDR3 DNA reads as TGTGCCATCAGAAGCGATTCCAATGAGGCGCAGTACTTC. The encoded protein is CAIRSDSNEAQYF.